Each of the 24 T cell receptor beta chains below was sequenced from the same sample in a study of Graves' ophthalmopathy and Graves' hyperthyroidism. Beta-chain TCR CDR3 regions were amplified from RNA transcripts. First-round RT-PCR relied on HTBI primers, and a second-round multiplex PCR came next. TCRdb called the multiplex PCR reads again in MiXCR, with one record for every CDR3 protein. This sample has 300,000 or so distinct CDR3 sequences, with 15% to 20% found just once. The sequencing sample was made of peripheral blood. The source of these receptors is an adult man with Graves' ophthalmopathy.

Here the CDR3 reads CAWSPTDRGNYEQYF. CDR3 in DNA: TGTGCCTGGAGTCCCACGGACAGGGGGAATTACGAGCAGTACTTC. The chain recombines TRBV30 with TRBJ2-7, with 10 bases lining up with TRBD1. There are 15 residues in the CDR3. Germline lookup yields CDR1 GTSNPN and CDR2 SVGIG (reference sequence). V shed 2 bases, J shed 4 bases, and the junction held 8 bases outside the gene matches.

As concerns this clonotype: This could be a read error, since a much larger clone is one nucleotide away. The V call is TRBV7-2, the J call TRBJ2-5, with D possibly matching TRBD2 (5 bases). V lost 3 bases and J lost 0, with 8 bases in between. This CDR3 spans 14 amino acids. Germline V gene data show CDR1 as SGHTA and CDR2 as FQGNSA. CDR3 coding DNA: TGTGCCAGCAGCTTTGGCGGGTACCAAGAGACCCAGTACTTC. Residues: CASSFGGYQETQYF.

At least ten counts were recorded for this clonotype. Here the CDR3 reads CASSQSPASEQETQYF. In DNA form, the CDR3 reads TGCGCCAGCAGCCAATCTCCGGCTAGTGAACAAGAGACCCAGTACTTC. This sequence joins TRBV4-1 and TRBJ2-5; D is uncertain. Germline-derived CDR1 and CDR2 are MGHRA and YSYEKL. V gave up 2 bases and J gave up 2 bases, with 15 bases separating them. The CDR3 spans 16 residues.

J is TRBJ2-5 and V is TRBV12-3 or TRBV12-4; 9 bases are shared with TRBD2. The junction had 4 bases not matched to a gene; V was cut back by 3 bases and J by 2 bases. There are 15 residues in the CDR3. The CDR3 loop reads CASSLATSGQETQYF. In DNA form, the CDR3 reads TGTGCCAGCAGTTTGGCGACTAGCGGACAAGAGACCCAGTACTTC.

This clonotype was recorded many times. CDR3 nucleotide sequence: TGCAGTGCCGGCCGGGACACTAATTCACCCCTCCACTTT. It is translated as CSAGRDTNSPLHF. This rearrangement joins TRBV20-1 to TRBJ1-6; maybe TRBD1 (6 bases). Germline V gene data show CDR1 as DFQATT and CDR2 as SNEGSKA (reference sequence). The CDR3 extends over 13 amino acids. V was trimmed by 6 bases and J by 6 bases, leaving 12 bases between them.

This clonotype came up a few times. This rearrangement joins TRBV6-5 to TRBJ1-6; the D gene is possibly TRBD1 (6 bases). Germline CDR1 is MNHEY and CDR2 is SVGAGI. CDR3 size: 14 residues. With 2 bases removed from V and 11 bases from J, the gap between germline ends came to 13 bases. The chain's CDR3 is CASSYEGRGAPLHF. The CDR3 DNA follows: TGTGCCAGCAGTTACGAGGGGAGGGGGGCACCCCTCCACTTT.

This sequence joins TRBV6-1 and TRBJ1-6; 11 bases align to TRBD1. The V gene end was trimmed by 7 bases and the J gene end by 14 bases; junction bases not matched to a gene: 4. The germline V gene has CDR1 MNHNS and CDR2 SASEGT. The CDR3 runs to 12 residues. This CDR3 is CASTGTGGSLHF. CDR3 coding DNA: TGTGCCAGCACCGGGACAGGGGGGTCCCTCCACTTT.

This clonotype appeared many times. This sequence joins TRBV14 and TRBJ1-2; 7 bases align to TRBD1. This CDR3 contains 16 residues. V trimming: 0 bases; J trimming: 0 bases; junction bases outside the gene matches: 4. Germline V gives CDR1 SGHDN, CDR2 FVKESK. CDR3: CASSQEEGAANYGYTF. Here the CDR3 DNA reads TGTGCCAGCAGCCAAGAGGAGGGGGCGGCTAACTATGGCTACACCTTC.

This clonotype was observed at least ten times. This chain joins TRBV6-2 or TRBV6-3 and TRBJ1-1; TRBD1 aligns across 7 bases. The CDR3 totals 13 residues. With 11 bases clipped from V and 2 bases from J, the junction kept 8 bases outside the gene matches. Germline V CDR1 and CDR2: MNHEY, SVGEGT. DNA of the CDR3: TGTGCCGCCTACAGGGGCCGCAACACTGAAGCTTTCTTT. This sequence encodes CAAYRGRNTEAFF.

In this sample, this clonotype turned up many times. The CDR3 bases are TGTGCCAGCAGCCAAGATTTCCTAGCGGGGGAGAAAAACATTCAGTACTTC. Amino acid sequence: CASSQDFLAGEKNIQYF. The V and J genes are TRBV4-2 and TRBJ2-4; 10 bases are shared with TRBD2. This CDR3 has 17 residues. Trimming took 0 bases from V and 4 from J; bases not matched to a gene: 6. The germline V gene encodes CDR1 LGHNA and CDR2 YNFKEQ.

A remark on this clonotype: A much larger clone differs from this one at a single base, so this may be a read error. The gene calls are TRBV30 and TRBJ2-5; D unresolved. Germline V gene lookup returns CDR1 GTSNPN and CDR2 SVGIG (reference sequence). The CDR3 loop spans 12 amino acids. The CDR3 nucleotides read TGTGCCTGGAGTGTAAATGGAGAGACCCCGTACTTC. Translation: CAWSVNGETPYF.

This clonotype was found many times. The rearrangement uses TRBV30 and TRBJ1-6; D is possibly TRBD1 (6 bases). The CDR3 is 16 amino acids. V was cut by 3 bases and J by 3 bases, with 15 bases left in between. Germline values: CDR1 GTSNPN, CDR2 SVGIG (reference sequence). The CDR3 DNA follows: TGTGCCTGGAGGATACAGGGATCGTTCTATAATTCACCCCTCCACTTT. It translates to CAWRIQGSFYNSPLHF.

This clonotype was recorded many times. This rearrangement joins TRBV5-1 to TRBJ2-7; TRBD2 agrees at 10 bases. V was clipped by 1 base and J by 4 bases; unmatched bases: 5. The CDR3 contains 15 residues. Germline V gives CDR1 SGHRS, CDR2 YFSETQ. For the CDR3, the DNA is TGCGCCAGCAGCTTGCTTCTAGCGGGAGAATACGAGCAGTACTTC. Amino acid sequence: CASSLLLAGEYEQYF.

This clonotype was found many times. CDR3 protein: CASSSGQPQHF. The CDR3, as DNA: TGTGCCAGCAGCTCCGGGCAGCCCCAGCATTTT. V and J are TRBV7-2 and TRBJ1-5; no firm D call. V gave up 4 bases and J gave up 7 bases, with 5 bases separating them. The CDR3 totals 11 residues. Germline CDR1 and CDR2: SGHTA and FQGNSA.

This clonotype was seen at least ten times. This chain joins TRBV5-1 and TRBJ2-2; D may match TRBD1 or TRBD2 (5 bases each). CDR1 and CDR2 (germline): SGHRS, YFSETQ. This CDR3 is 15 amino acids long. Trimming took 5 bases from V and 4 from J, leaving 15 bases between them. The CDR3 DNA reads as TGCGCCAGCAGGCCCGGGACGCCCATCACCGGGGAGCTGTTTTTT. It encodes CASRPGTPITGELFF.

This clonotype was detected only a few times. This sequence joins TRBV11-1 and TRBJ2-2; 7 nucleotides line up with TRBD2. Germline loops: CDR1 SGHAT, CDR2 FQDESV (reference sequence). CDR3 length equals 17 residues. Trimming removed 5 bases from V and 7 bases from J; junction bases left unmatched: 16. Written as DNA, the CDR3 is TGTGCCAGCAGCCGGCCCGGGAGGCCAATTTCCCACGGGGAGCTGTTTTTT. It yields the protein CASSRPGRPISHGELFF.

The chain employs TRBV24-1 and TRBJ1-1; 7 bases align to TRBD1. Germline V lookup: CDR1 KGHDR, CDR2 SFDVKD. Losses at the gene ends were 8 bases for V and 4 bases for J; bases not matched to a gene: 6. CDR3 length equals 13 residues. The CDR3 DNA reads TGTGCCACCAAGGGGGCGGCGAGCACTGAAGCTTTCTTT. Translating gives CATKGAASTEAFF.

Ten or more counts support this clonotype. The CDR3 here is CASSQVQGINYGYTF. The DNA for the CDR3 is TGCGCCAGCAGCCAAGTACAGGGAATCAACTATGGCTACACCTTC. The chain joins TRBV4-1 to TRBJ1-2; D might be TRBD1 (6 bases). V was shortened by 1 base and J by 2 bases, with 11 bases between the two germline ends. The CDR3 runs 15 residues. In germline, CDR1 is MGHRA, CDR2 YSYEKL.

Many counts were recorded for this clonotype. The CDR3 DNA reads as TGTGCCAGCAGTTACCACACAGGGGGAAATAATTCACCCCTCCACTTT. This translates into CASSYHTGGNNSPLHF. The chain links TRBV12-3 or TRBV12-4 to TRBJ1-6, with 8 bases lining up with TRBD1. CDR3 length: 16 amino acids. Trimming removed 4 bases from V and 5 bases from J; junction bases left unmatched: 7.

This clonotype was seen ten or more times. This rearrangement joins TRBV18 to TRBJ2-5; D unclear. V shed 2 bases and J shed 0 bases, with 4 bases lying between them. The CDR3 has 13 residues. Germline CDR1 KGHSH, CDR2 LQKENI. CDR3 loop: CASSPEYQETQYF. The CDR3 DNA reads TGTGCCAGCTCACCAGAGTACCAAGAGACCCAGTACTTC.

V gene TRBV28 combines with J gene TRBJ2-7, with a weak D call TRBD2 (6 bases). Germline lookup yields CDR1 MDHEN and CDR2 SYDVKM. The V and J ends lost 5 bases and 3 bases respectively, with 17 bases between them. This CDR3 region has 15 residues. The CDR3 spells CASSKRSGYNYEQYF. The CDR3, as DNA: TGTGCCAGCAGTAAAAGAAGCGGGTATAACTACGAGCAGTACTTC. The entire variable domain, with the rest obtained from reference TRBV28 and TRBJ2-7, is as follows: DVKVTQSSRYLVKRTGEKVFLECVQDMDHENMFWYRQDPGLGLRLIYFSYDVKMKEKGDIPEGYSVSREKKERFSLILESASTNQTSMYLCASSKRSGYNYEQYFGPGTRLTVT.

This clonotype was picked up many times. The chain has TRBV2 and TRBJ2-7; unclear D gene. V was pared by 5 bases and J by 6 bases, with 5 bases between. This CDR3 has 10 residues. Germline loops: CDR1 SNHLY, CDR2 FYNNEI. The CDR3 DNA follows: TGTGCCAGCAGTCGTAGCGAGCAGTACTTC. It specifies CASSRSEQYF.

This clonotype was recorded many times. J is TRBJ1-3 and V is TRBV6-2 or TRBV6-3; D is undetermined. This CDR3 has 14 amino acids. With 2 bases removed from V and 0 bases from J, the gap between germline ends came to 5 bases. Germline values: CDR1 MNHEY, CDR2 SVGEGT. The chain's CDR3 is CASSYKSSGNTIYF. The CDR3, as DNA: TGTGCCAGCAGTTACAAGTCCTCTGGAAACACCATATATTTT.

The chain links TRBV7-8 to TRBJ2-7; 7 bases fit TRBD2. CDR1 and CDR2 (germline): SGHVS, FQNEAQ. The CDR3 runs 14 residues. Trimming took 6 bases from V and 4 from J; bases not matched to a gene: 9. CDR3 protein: CASRETSSGYEQYF. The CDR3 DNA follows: TGTGCCAGCAGGGAGACTTCTAGCGGATACGAGCAGTACTTC.